This TCR beta chain was recovered during a study of T cells in Graves' hyperthyroidism and ophthalmopathy. About the study: Peripheral blood was collected at initial diagnosis, before any treatment. Overall study findings and caveats: A model of 13 V-J features distinguished ophthalmopathy from stable hyperthyroidism.

This clonotype was seen only a few times. The antigen remains undetermined. It was RNA transcripts that yielded the amplified TCR beta CDR3 regions. HTBI primers were used for first-round RT-PCR of the TCR CDR3. Each CDR3 protein gets one entry after TCRdb re-called the multiplex PCR reads with MiXCR. The sample carries hundreds of thousands of distinct CDR3 sequences, 20% recorded once. CDR1 and CDR2 from the germline V gene are KGHSH and LQKENI. The CDR3 totals 14 residues. The V end was cut by 4 bases, the J end by 5 bases, with 14 bases between. This sequence joins TRBV18 and TRBJ1-1, with D tentatively TRBD1 (6 bases). This TCR derives from a man aged 35 to 55 with Graves' ophthalmopathy. Specimen: blood. The DNA of the CDR3 is TGTGCCAGCTCACAGGACGGGGGGCGAACTGAAGCTTTCTTT. Its protein product is CASSQDGGRTEAFF. Complete variable domain (other parts from reference TRBV18 and TRBJ1-1): NAGVMQNPRHLVRRRGQEARLRCSPMKGHSHVYWYRQLPEEGLKFMVYLQKENIIDESGMPKERFSAEFPKEGPSILRIQQVVRGDSAAYFCASSQDGGRTEAFFGQGTRLTVV.